The 2 T cell receptor beta chains below were found in one sample sequenced in a study of tumor-infiltrating lymphocytes in primary liver carcinoma. Bulk tissue was left unsorted, and RNA and DNA were co-extracted from about 19-30 mg of it. From around 0.5 ug total RNA, TCR beta cDNA was generated with a primer in the constant region. Libraries of TCR beta came from three nested multiplex PCR rounds with slightly modified ARM-PCR. The first two PCR rounds used TRBV1-TRBV30 primers with a Cbeta primer, approximately 10 cycles each. A single record per CDR3 protein comes from TCRdb applying MiXCR to the multiplex PCR reads. The table lists 90,000 to 150,000 distinct CDR3 sequences, approximately 68% of them singletons. Sequenced: tumor-adjacent normal liver tissue. The source of these receptors is a woman aged 55-70 years with primary liver carcinoma and hepatitis B virus infection.

Concerning this clonotype: A read error may produce the germline difference seen at one junction end. J is TRBJ2-1 and V is TRBV11-3; D is uncertain. Germline V lookup: CDR1 SGHNT, CDR2 YENEEA. The CDR3 extends over 12 amino acids. The CDR3 here is CVSSRTIYRQFF. CDR3 nucleotides: TGTGTCAGCAGCAGAACAATCTATAGGCAGTTCTTC.

A word on this clonotype: The conserved final phenylalanine or tryptophan is absent from the CDR3, which likely points to a read error. The chain recombines TRBV29-1 with TRBJ2-1; 7 positions agree with TRBD1. The CDR3 sequence is 13 residues long. V gave up 8 bases and J gave up 9 bases; unmatched junction bases: 13. Germline V gene data show CDR1 as SQVTM and CDR2 as ANQGSEA. DNA of the CDR3: TGCAGCCTCGAACAGGGGTACGTGGGTGAGCAGTTCTTA. Residues: CSLEQGYVGEQFL.